A selection of T cell receptor beta chains follows, all from one sample in a study of T-cell memory formation after mild COVID-19. Via MiXCR, TCRdb re-called the 5' RACE reads, giving one row per CDR3 protein. The sample shows about 210,000 distinct CDR3 sequences, 10% to 13% of them seen only once. Sequenced material: PBMCs or a T cell subset sorted from them (not recorded which). These receptors came from a young man who had mild COVID-19 (a few samples of this study predate the infection). Cell type and time point are not known. The CDR3 runs from the conserved cysteine through the conserved F or W. Each record gives: J gene, clone size, D gene, V gene, CDR3 protein, CDR3 DNA. The D gene is left open where the match is weak. A clone size is listed for some rows: how often the clone was seen (once, few, many), or a class if it is expanded.

>TRBJ1-2|few|TRBD1|TRBV20-1
CSARVWDRGSGYTF
TGCAGTGCTAGAGTTTGGGACAGGGGTTCAGGCTACACCTTC
>TRBJ2-7|few|.|TRBV5-1
CASSSVERALSYEQYF
TGCGCCAGCAGCTCTGTTGAGCGGGCGCTCTCCTACGAGCAGTACTTC
>TRBJ1-1|many|.|TRBV6-5
CASSYSIDPTVNTEAFF
TGTGCCAGCAGTTACTCGATTGATCCAACAGTGAACACTGAAGCTTTCTTT
>TRBJ1-2|.|.|TRBV7-3
CASSARPAGGYGYTF
TGTGCCAGCAGCGCGCGACCGGCGGGCGGCTATGGCTACACCTTC
>TRBJ1-3|.|.|TRBV3-1
CASRQTSGNTIYF
TGTGCCAGCAGGCAAACATCTGGAAACACCATATATTTT
>TRBJ2-7|.|.|TRBV18
CASSPGWPEGREQYF
TGTGCCAGCTCACCAGGGTGGCCAGAGGGGCGCGAGCAGTACTTC
>TRBJ2-1|few|TRBD1|TRBV15
CATSRGGQGINEQFF
TGTGCCACCAGCAGAGGGGGACAGGGAATAAATGAGCAGTTCTTC
>TRBJ1-6|few|.|TRBV20-1
CSARGSGRQYSPLHF
TGCAGTGCTAGAGGTTCGGGACGTCAGTACTCACCCCTCCACTTT
>TRBJ2-2|.|.|TRBV6-2/TRBV6-3
CASSYVGDPGELFF
TGTGCCAGCAGTTACGTTGGGGACCCCGGGGAGCTGTTTTTT
>TRBJ1-1|.|TRBD1|TRBV11-2
CASSSRGGMNTEAFF
TGTGCCAGCAGCTCCAGGGGGGGGATGAACACTGAAGCTTTCTTT
>TRBJ2-2|few|.|TRBV19
CASSSELFF
TGTGCCAGTAGTTCTGAGCTGTTTTTT
>TRBJ1-4|few|.|TRBV5-1
CASSPQANNEKLFF
TGCGCCAGCAGCCCTCAGGCGAATAATGAAAAACTGTTTTTT
>TRBJ2-7|.|.|TRBV6-5
CASSQTGTYEQYF
TGTGCCAGCAGCCAAACAGGGACCTACGAGCAGTACTTC
>TRBJ1-5|few|.|TRBV4-3
CASSQDFLGRNQPQHF
TGCGCCAGCAGCCAAGATTTTTTGGGGCGCAATCAGCCCCAGCATTTT
>TRBJ1-1|.|.|TRBV2
CASKKGRMNTEAFF
TGTGCCAGCAAGAAGGGGAGGATGAACACTGAAGCTTTCTTT
>TRBJ1-1|few|TRBD1|TRBV4-2
CASSQEQGAMNTEAFF
TGTGCCAGCAGCCAAGAGCAGGGGGCGATGAACACTGAAGCTTTCTTT
>TRBJ1-2|.|.|TRBV7-2
CASSPREGAARRGGYTF
TGTGCCAGCAGCCCCCGGGAAGGGGCGGCCCGCAGAGGTGGCTACACCTTC
>TRBJ1-1|few|TRBD1|TRBV30
CAWDRDTEAFF
TGTGCCTGGGACAGGGACACTGAAGCTTTCTTT